This is a list of T cell receptor beta chains from one sample in a study of blood T cell repertoires in COVID-19. Some clones are missing from TCRdb's copy, which holds only in-frame ones; the method was immunoSEQ multiplex PCR. The table includes fewer than 300,000 clones, approximately 86% detected once. Sample: peripheral blood. The receptors derive from a man aged 35 to 55 who had recovered from COVID-19. The CDR3 runs from the conserved cysteine through the conserved F or W. Clone size is shown for a subset of rows, as once, few, many or a class of expanded clone.

TRBV2,TRBJ1-5,.,CASSEGHAPNQPQHF
TRBV5-4,TRBJ2-1,once,CASSRGTSGYNEQFF
TRBV12-3/TRBV12-4,TRBJ2-7,.,CASTTGNYEQYF
TRBV30,TRBJ2-7,.,CAWSVKVWGRGYEQYF
TRBV20-1,TRBJ1-3,.,CSASGRGFRGNTIYF
TRBV2,TRBJ2-3,.,CASSEAGGDTQYF
TRBV4-2,TRBJ1-2,many,CASSQGWEVEGYTF
TRBV7-2,TRBJ1-1,few,CASSLVETGGAEAFF
TRBV27,TRBJ2-1,.,CASSLWGVPYNEQFF
TRBV5-1,TRBJ2-1,.,CASSLAGALYNEQFF
TRBV19,TRBJ2-2,.,CASSIKGALSTGELFF
TRBV6-5,TRBJ1-1,.,CASSYKGENTEAFF
TRBV6-1,TRBJ1-2,.,CASSESGGANYGYTF
TRBV5-6,TRBJ1-2,once,CASSPTGVPTGYTF
TRBV27,TRBJ2-7,few,CASSLSWTSSYEQYF
TRBV9,TRBJ1-1,.,CASSPQGRANTEAFF
TRBV7-2,TRBJ2-3,.,CASSRRTSGRTDTQYF
TRBV13,TRBJ2-5,once,CASSSIGLAGGHYQETQYF
TRBV21-1,TRBJ2-7,.,CVSIPILAGEVNYEQYF
TRBV7-9,TRBJ1-4,.,CASSLYRGGDEKLFF
TRBV10-1,TRBJ2-3,.,CASSESDSGGSKPSTDTQYF
TRBV7-9,TRBJ2-6,.,CASSLPGQGPSGANVLTF
TRBV7-9,TRBJ1-2,.,CASSSTGWGGYTF
TRBV12-3/TRBV12-4,TRBJ1-5,.,CASSRQGNRPQHF
TRBV27,TRBJ2-7,.,CASSFSGLANEQYF
TRBV9,TRBJ2-3,.,CASGGTAISGTQYF
TRBV11-2,TRBJ2-5,once,CASSIGGRVETQYF
TRBV7-6,TRBJ1-1,.,CASSLTGATEAFF
TRBV29-1,TRBJ1-2,.,CSVEFQFYGYTF
TRBV7-2,TRBJ2-7,.,CASSPNSYEQYF
TRBV6-4,TRBJ2-1,.,CASSETSGDHNEQFF